The rows below give T cell receptor beta chains drawn from one sample of a study of control samples from healthy donors and cancer patients. Assay: immunoSEQ multiplex PCR; the TCRdb copy retains only in-frame clones and omits some. The data contain around 120,000 clones, nearly 95% of them seen just once; the ten biggest clones take up 2% to 3%. What was sequenced was blood. Receptor source: a young man in good health. CDR3s include the opening cysteine and the closing phenylalanine or tryptophan. D genes are given only for firm matches. Size values are once, few and many counts, or a class for expanded clones, and some rows have none.

-,TRBJ2-1,TRBV11-2,TRBD1,TGTGCCAGCAGCTATACGAATACAGGGGTGAAGTTCTTC,CASSYTNTGVKFF
-,TRBJ2-1,TRBV24-1,TRBD2,TGTGCCACCAGCGAAGCGGGGGAGATCAATGAGCAGTTCTTC,CATSEAGEINEQFF
-,TRBJ2-1,TRBV3-1/TRBV3-2,TRBD2,TGTGCCAGCAGCCAAGATATTAGCGGGGACCCAACCGTCAATGAGCAGTTCTTC,CASSQDISGDPTVNEQFF
-,TRBJ1-1,TRBV15,-,TGTGCCACCAGCAGAGATCTGGGGGCAAACACTGAAGCTTTCTTT,CATSRDLGANTEAFF
-,TRBJ1-6,TRBV30,TRBD1,TGTGCATGGACAGGTCGCTCCTATAATTCACCCCTCCACTTT,CAWTGRSYNSPLHF
once,TRBJ1-1,TRBV6-1,-,TGTGCCAGCAGTGAAGTTACAGGGAAGGGTATATTT,CASSEVTGKGIF
-,TRBJ1-6,TRBV30,-,TGTGCCTGGAGGGGCGGGAGCTCCTATAATTCACCCCTCCACTTT,CAWRGGSSYNSPLHF
-,TRBJ1-1,TRBV6-4,TRBD1,TGTGCCAGCAGTGAAGGGGGCCACACTGAAGCTTTCTTT,CASSEGGHTEAFF
-,TRBJ1-4,TRBV5-1,-,TGCGCCAGCAGCCAAACCCCCGGGACGGATAATGAAAAACTGTTTTTT,CASSQTPGTDNEKLFF
-,TRBJ2-2,TRBV6-5,-,TGTGCCAGCCGAAAAAGCGGACCGAACACCGGGGAGCTGTTTTTT,CASRKSGPNTGELFF
-,TRBJ1-2,TRBV27,-,TGTGCCAGCCCACCCCAGTTAGCTAACTATGGCTACACCTTC,CASPPQLANYGYTF
-,TRBJ1-3,TRBV7-8,-,TGTGCCAGCAGCTTAGCGGAGGGGGTAGGAAACACCATATATTTT,CASSLAEGVGNTIYF
few,TRBJ1-3,TRBV6-1,-,TGTGCCAGCAGTGAAGCGGGGACATGGGGAAACACCATATATTTT,CASSEAGTWGNTIYF
-,TRBJ2-2,TRBV3-1/TRBV3-2,TRBD1,TGTGCCAGCAGTCAACAGGGGACCGGGGAGCTGTTTTTT,CASSQQGTGELFF
-,TRBJ2-7,TRBV7-9,-,TGTGCCAGCAGCTTGGCGAGGGGGTACTACGAGCAGTACTTC,CASSLARGYYEQYF
-,TRBJ2-2,TRBV11-3,TRBD2,TGTGCCAGCAGCCCGGGACTAGCGGGGGCCGGGGAGCTGTTTTTT,CASSPGLAGAGELFF
-,TRBJ2-1,TRBV10-3,-,TGTGCCATCAGTGACCTAGGACAGAGCAATGAGCAGTTCTTC,CAISDLGQSNEQFF
-,TRBJ2-1,TRBV5-1,TRBD2,TGCGCCAGCAGCTTAGCGGGGGACGAGGTCTTC,CASSLAGDEVF
-,TRBJ1-1,TRBV5-1,-,TGCGCCAGCAGCTTGGGCCCGCGTGCCACTGAAGCTTTCTTT,CASSLGPRATEAFF
-,TRBJ1-4,TRBV7-8,-,TGTGCCAGCAGACTAGCGCCTGCAACTAATGAAAAACTGTTTTTT,CASRLAPATNEKLFF
-,TRBJ1-4,TRBV5-6,-,TGTGCCAGCAGCTTCACAGGGTTAGGTGAAAAACTGTTTTTT,CASSFTGLGEKLFF
-,TRBJ1-2,TRBV30,TRBD1,TGTGCCTGGAGAGACCCCTTGGGACAGCCATTGGGCTACACCTTC,CAWRDPLGQPLGYTF
-,TRBJ1-1,TRBV5-1,-,TGCGCCAGCAGCTTGAGCGGATCGAACACTGAAGCTTTCTTT,CASSLSGSNTEAFF
once,TRBJ2-1,TRBV6-6,-,TGTGCCAGCAGTCTGGGGCAGAACTACAATGAGCAGTTCTTC,CASSLGQNYNEQFF
few,TRBJ1-1,TRBV24-1,-,TGTGCCACCAGTGAAGTCGGCCGCACTGAAGCTTTCTTT,CATSEVGRTEAFF
-,TRBJ1-2,TRBV6-5,TRBD1,TGTGCCAGCACCCGACAGACAGGGCCCTATGGCTACACCTTC,CASTRQTGPYGYTF
-,TRBJ1-1,TRBV2,-,TGTGCCAGCATCTCGTGGGGGGAAAAGGTCACTGAAGCTTTCTTT,CASISWGEKVTEAFF
-,TRBJ2-3,TRBV10-3,-,TGTGCCACAGCGGGTGATGAGACAGATACGCAGTATTTT,CATAGDETDTQYF
-,TRBJ2-1,TRBV29-1,TRBD2,TGCAGCGCCTCCTGGGCGGGAGGCAATGAGCAGTTCTTC,CSASWAGGNEQFF
once,TRBJ1-2,TRBV9,-,TGTGCCAGCAGCGTAGACAGAGCCTATGGCTACACCTTC,CASSVDRAYGYTF
-,TRBJ2-7,TRBV2,-,TGTGCCAGCCTTGGGAATTACGAGCAGTACTTC,CASLGNYEQYF
-,TRBJ2-1,TRBV5-1,-,TGCGCCAGCAGCCCGGAGGGGTCCTACAATGAGCAGTTCTTC,CASSPEGSYNEQFF
-,TRBJ2-7,TRBV5-1,TRBD1,TGCGCCAGCAGCTTGGTAGGGACAGGACCCCAGGAGCAGTACTTC,CASSLVGTGPQEQYF
-,TRBJ1-2,TRBV14,TRBD1,TGTGCCAGCAGCCAGGGAGACAGGGCCTATGGCTACACCTTC,CASSQGDRAYGYTF
-,TRBJ1-1,TRBV19,-,TGTGCCAGTAGCCCCGGGGGTAACACTGAAGCTTTCTTT,CASSPGGNTEAFF
-,TRBJ1-2,TRBV27,-,TGCTATTCAACGGAATATGGCTACACCTTC,CYSTEYGYTF
few,TRBJ2-3,TRBV27,-,TGTGCCAGCAGTTTGTACAGGGGAGGAACAGATACGCAGTATTTT,CASSLYRGGTDTQYF
-,TRBJ1-5,TRBV27,-,TGTGCCAGCAGGAAAGGGGGAAGCAATCAGCCCCAGCATTTT,CASRKGGSNQPQHF
-,TRBJ2-5,TRBV11-2,TRBD2,TGTGCCAGCAGCAGTAGCGGGGACCGACAAGAGACCCAGTACTTC,CASSSSGDRQETQYF
once,TRBJ1-1,TRBV2,-,TGTGCCAGCAGTGAATCATTCGGGCAGGGAGCTTTCTTT,CASSESFGQGAFF
-,TRBJ2-3,TRBV2,-,TGTGCCAGCAGTGAGCGTCTAGCGGGGACAGGTTTAGATACGCAGTATTTT,CASSERLAGTGLDTQYF
-,TRBJ1-1,TRBV2,TRBD1,TGTGCCAGCAGCCGACGGACAGGGGCGAACACTGAAGCTTTCTTT,CASSRRTGANTEAFF
-,TRBJ2-5,TRBV3-1/TRBV3-2,TRBD1,TGTGCCAGCAGCCTGGGGACAGGGCGGGAGACCCAGTACTTC,CASSLGTGRETQYF
-,TRBJ2-2,TRBV5-4,-,TGTGCCAGCAGCCAAGGGTTTCTTAAAGCTAGGAACACCGGGGAGCTGTTTTTT,CASSQGFLKARNTGELFF
-,TRBJ1-5,TRBV30,TRBD1,TGTGCCTGGAGTGTTGGACAGGGGGATCAGCCCCAGCATTTT,CAWSVGQGDQPQHF
once,TRBJ2-1,TRBV11-3,TRBD2,TGTGCCAGCAGCTTAGGTGCTAGCGGGGGGGCATACAATGAGCAGTTCTTC,CASSLGASGGAYNEQFF
-,TRBJ1-1,TRBV9,-,TGTGCCAGCAGCGTGAATAGGGAGACACCGAACACTGAAGCTTTCTTT,CASSVNRETPNTEAFF
-,TRBJ1-2,TRBV19,TRBD1,TGTGCCAGTAGTAAAGCGGACAGGAGGTTCATAGGCTACACCTTC,CASSKADRRFIGYTF
-,TRBJ1-6,TRBV12-5,-,TGTGCTAGTGGTTTGGACGTGGGGTCACCCCTCCACTTT,CASGLDVGSPLHF